The TCR beta chain described here comes from a study of shared clonotypes between healthy human individuals. Only in-frame clones appear in the TCRdb table, and some are missing; sequencing was by immunoSEQ multiplex PCR. Seen here are 2.3 million or so clones, 85% to 95% observed once, and the top ten hold about 0.39%. Germline V gene data show CDR1 as SGHTA and CDR2 as FQGNSA. Trimming pared 4 bases from V and 2 bases from J, leaving 18 bases between. This CDR3 comprises 16 residues. This clone was seen once. Only Caucasian adults living in Nashville, Tennessee made up the donor group. The TCR comes from a man in his late teens or twenties in good health. Some clones in this sample may be carry-over from other donors' samples. Sequencing input: naive CD4+ T cells from PBMCs. Subset here: CD45RA+ positively selected. The chain couples TRBV7-2 to TRBJ2-7; TRBD2 might be the D (5 bases). The CDR3 DNA is TGTGCCAGCAGCTCCCCCCGGGGAACAGCCACCTACGAGCAGTACTTC. Translated: CASSSPRGTATYEQYF.